This T cell receptor (beta chain) derives from a study of cytomegalovirus exposure and HLA in healthy donors. This CDR3 is built from 15 residues. J lost 5 bases, V lost 5 bases, and 7 bases had no gene match. CDR1 is SGHTA, CDR2 FQGNSA, per germline. Use of 60 Vbeta and 13 Jbeta primers characterized the PCR. TCRdb keeps only in-frame clones here, not all; method: immunoSEQ multiplex PCR. Counted here are under 110,000 clones, more than 80% occurring once; the ten biggest clones make up about 3.7%. The material sequenced was PBMCs. The sequence was collected from a man aged 30-40 years in good health and CMV-seronegative. The chain carries TRBV7-2 and TRBJ2-1; 9 bases match TRBD2. The chain's CDR3 is CASSTFSGRNNEQFF. The DNA for the CDR3 is TGTGCCAGCAGCACTTTTAGCGGGAGAAACAATGAGCAGTTCTTC.